This passage covers 8 T cell receptor beta chains from one sample sequenced in a study of blood T cell repertoires in COVID-19. Sequenced by immunoSEQ multiplex PCR; TCRdb stores in-frame clones only, minus some. The sample holds around 300,000 clones, about 89% seen once. The sample taken for sequencing was peripheral blood. The receptors shown here come from a woman in her thirties or forties who had recovered from COVID-19.

The chain couples TRBV29-1 to TRBJ2-1, with 13 bases identical to TRBD2. Germline CDR1 and CDR2: SQVTM and ANQGSEA. V trimming: 6 bases; J trimming: 6 bases; junction bases outside the gene matches: 2. The CDR3 has 13 amino acids. This chain's CDR3 is CSVRLAGGNEQFF. CDR3 bases: TGCAGCGTGAGACTAGCGGGAGGCAATGAGCAGTTCTTC.

The chain has TRBV13 and TRBJ1-1; D perhaps matches TRBD1 (6 bases). With 5 bases removed from V and 0 bases from J, the gap between germline ends came to 10 bases. From germline, CDR1 is PRHDT and CDR2 FYEKMQ (reference sequence). The CDR3 extends over 14 amino acids. Here the CDR3 reads CASSPGQMNTEAFF. The CDR3 DNA sequence: TGTGCCAGCAGCCCCGGACAGATGAACACTGAAGCTTTCTTT.

The count of this clone is one. The chain has TRBV7-9 and TRBJ2-7; 9 positions match TRBD1. V was pared by 5 bases and J by 5 bases, with 13 bases of the junction left unmatched. CDR1 is SEHNR, CDR2 FQNEAQ, per germline (reference sequence). This CDR3 region has 16 residues. The CDR3 reads CASSRRLGQGGNEQYF. CDR3 nucleotides: TGTGCCAGCAGCAGAAGGCTGGGACAGGGTGGAAACGAGCAGTACTTC.

This chain links TRBV2 with TRBJ2-2, with 7 bases that match TRBD2. Germline CDR1 and CDR2: SNHLY and FYNNEI. This CDR3 is 15 amino acids long. Trimming at V came to 4 bases and at J to 4 bases, leaving 6 bases not matched to a gene. The CDR3 here is CASSVASGVTGELFF. In nucleotides, the CDR3 is TGTGCCAGCAGTGTAGCTAGCGGCGTCACCGGGGAGCTGTTTTTT. The full variable domain, its missing parts supplied by reference TRBV2 and TRBJ2-2, is EPEVTQTPSHQVTQMGQEVILRCVPISNHLYFYWYRQILGQKVEFLVSFYNNEISEKSEIFDDQFSVERPDGSNFTLKIRSTKLEDSAMYFCASSVASGVTGELFFGEGSRLTVL.

The sample holds one count of this clone. This chain connects TRBV7-6 to TRBJ2-1; D perhaps matches TRBD2 (7 bases). V was shortened by 6 bases and J by 9 bases, with 21 bases between the two germline ends. The length of the CDR3 is 15 residues. The germline V gene encodes CDR1 SGHVS and CDR2 FNYEAQ. The DNA of the CDR3 is TGTGCCAGCAGTCTAGGGGGAGGGGGTTATCCTGAGCAGTTCTTC. Encoded protein: CASSLGGGGYPEQFF.

The rearrangement joins TRBV2 to TRBJ2-1; unclear D gene. CDR3 size: 14 residues. V was clipped by 2 bases and J by 7 bases, with 12 bases between them. The V gene's germline CDR1 is SNHLY and CDR2 FYNNEI. This CDR3 reads CASSENSMKNEQFF. CDR3 bases: TGTGCCAGCAGTGAAAACTCTATGAAGAATGAGCAGTTCTTC.

CDR3 DNA: TGCGCCAGCAGCTGGTCGGGACAGGGCGGGGAGACCCAGTACTTC. It is translated as CASSWSGQGGETQYF. The chain is built from TRBV5-1 and TRBJ2-5, with 9 bases aligning to TRBD1. The CDR3 covers 15 residues. CDR1 SGHRS and CDR2 YFSETQ come from the germline V gene. V was clipped by 3 bases and J by 5 bases; unmatched bases: 8.

This chain links TRBV19 with TRBJ1-4; unclear D gene. The germline gives CDR1 LNHDA, CDR2 SQIVND (reference sequence). This CDR3 is 14 amino acids long. With 3 bases removed from V and 7 bases from J, the gap between germline ends came to 12 bases. For the CDR3, the DNA is TGTGCCAGTAGTATCTCAGAACGTTCTGAAAAACTGTTTTTT. It yields the protein CASSISERSEKLFF.